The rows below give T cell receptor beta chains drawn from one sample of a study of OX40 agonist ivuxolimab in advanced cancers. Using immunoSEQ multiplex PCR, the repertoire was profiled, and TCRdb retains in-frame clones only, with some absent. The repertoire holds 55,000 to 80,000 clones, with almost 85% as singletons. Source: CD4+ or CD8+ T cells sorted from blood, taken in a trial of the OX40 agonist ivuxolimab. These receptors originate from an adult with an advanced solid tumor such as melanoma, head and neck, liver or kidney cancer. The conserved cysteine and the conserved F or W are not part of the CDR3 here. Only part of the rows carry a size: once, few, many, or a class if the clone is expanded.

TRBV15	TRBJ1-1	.	ATSRDGRVRAEAF
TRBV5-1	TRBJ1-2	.	ASSLAEGDGYT
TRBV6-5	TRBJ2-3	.	ASSYRGRADTQY
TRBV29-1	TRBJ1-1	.	SVENGRGGQAF
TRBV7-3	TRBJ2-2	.	ASSYDRNTGELF
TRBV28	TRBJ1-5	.	ASRKQGAGNQPQH
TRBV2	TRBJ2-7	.	ASSEESRGEQY
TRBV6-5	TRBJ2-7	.	ASSYSGAHGHEQY
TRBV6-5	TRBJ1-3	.	ASSVGTGTWNTIY
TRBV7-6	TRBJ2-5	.	ASSLVRGRSETQY
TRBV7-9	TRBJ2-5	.	ASSLWGGSETQY
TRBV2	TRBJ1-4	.	ASDRDGAKLF
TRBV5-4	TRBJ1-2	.	ASSGVQGAKYGYT
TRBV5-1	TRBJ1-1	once	ASSFSGLGTEAF
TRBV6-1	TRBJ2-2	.	ASSEFRASRTNTGELF
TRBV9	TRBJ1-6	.	ASSVGASKGNSPLH
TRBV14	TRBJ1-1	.	ASSQGWGHSGTEAF
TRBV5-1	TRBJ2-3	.	ASRLTRGFTSTDTQY
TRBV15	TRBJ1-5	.	ATSRDTLGQPQH
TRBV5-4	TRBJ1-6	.	ASSLGRGDSPLH
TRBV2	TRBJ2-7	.	ASSPQGVEQY
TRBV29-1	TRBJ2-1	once	SVEEGTAGAYNEQF
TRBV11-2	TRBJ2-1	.	ASSLSYNEQF
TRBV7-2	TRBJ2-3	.	ASSFDAYTQY
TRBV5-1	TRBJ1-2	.	ASSSGQGIGYT
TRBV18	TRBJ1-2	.	ASSPPYRDTHGYT
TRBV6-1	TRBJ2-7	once	ASSEARTGAYEQY
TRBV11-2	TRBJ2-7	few	ASSSYRGTAYEQY
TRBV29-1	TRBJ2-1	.	SVEEAGSYNEQF
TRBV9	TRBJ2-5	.	ASSVVGTPYQETQY
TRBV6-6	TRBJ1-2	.	ATGEVDGYT
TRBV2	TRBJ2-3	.	ASSEIQGRGIGNTQY
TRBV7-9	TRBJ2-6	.	ASSLWGSGANVLT
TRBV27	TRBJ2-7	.	ASSLRGNEQY
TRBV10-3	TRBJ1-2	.	AISESNEYGYT
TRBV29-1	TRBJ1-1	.	SVSHRLNTEAF
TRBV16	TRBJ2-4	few	ASSQYGHSPVAKNIQY
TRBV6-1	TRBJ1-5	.	ASRAYSNQPQH
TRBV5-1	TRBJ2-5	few	ASSLTGLAYQETQY
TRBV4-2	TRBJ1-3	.	ASSRPGQPTGNTIY
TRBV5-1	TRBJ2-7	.	ASSPGGSSYEQY
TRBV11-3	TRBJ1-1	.	ASSLELWGASTEAF
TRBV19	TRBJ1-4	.	ASSIPGNEKLF
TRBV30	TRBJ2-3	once	AWRYGDREGK
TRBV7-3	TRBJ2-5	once	ASSVSPWETQY
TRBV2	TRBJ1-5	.	ASRGTGGNQPQH
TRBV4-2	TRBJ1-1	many	ASSQDNWGQGRTEAF
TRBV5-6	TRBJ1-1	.	ASSLVVSRRAF
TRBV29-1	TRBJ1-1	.	SVSIGSNTEAF
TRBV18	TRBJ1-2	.	ASSSEQGYGYGYT
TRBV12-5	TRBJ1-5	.	ASGLVQAGGRTFRNQPQH
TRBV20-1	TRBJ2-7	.	SASYNYEQY
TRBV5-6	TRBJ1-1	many	ASSLVQRNTEAF
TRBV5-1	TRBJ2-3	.	ASSLGATPDTQY
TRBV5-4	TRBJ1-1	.	ASSLERYTEAF